This TCR beta chain was profiled in a study of technical replicates of blood from a few donors. Repertoires were generated with immunoSEQ multiplex PCR, while TCRdb's copy carries only in-frame clones and drops some. The sample has about 61,000 clones; roughly 97% are singletons. Material: T cells isolated from PBMCs. This receptor was obtained from a human donor in good health.

CDR3 nucleotides: TGTGCCAGCAGTGGGACTAGGGTAGGGGAAAAACTGTTTTTT. It translates to CASSGTRVGEKLFF. The rearrangement links TRBV6-1 to TRBJ1-4; no clear D. V lost 4 bases, J lost 8 bases, and 14 bases lay in between. The CDR3 has 14 amino acids. Germline V gene lookup returns CDR1 MNHNS and CDR2 SASEGT.